These T cell receptor beta chains were read from a single sample in a study of regulatory T cells in long-lasting Graves disease. MiXCR was run by TCRdb on the multiplex PCR reads, yielding one entry per CDR3 protein. The sample shows about 530,000 distinct CDR3 sequences, about 16% of them seen only once. These data also formed part of another study, on T cells in Graves' hyperthyroidism and ophthalmopathy.

This specimen consisted of peripheral blood mononuclear cells (PBMCs), obtained at new diagnosis, from a patient treated with antithyroid drugs. Every receptor here comes from a woman aged 40-60 years with Graves disease. Both conserved end residues are part of each CDR3. Each record gives: D gene, V gene, clone size, J gene, CDR3 protein, CDR3 DNA. A D gene is named only where the DNA matches it firmly. Clone sizes are given selectively: once, few, many, or a class where the clone is expanded.

NA,TRBV24-1,many,TRBJ2-1,CATSDPGQNHEQFF,TGTGCCACCAGTGACCCGGGACAAAATCATGAGCAGTTCTTC
NA,TRBV5-1,many,TRBJ1-1,CASSWVANTEAFF,TGCGCCAGCAGCTGGGTAGCAAACACTGAAGCTTTCTTT
NA,TRBV7-6,NA,TRBJ1-4,CASSLVGPGPINEKLFF,TGTGCCAGCAGCTTAGTGGGACCGGGACCGATTAATGAAAAACTGTTTTTT
TRBD2,TRBV7-2,NA,TRBJ2-5,CASSLVIAGDQETQYF,TGTGCCAGCAGCCTAGTGATAGCGGGGGACCAAGAGACCCAGTACTTC
TRBD1,TRBV5-5,NA,TRBJ1-2,CASSLRTGAENYGYTF,TGTGCCAGCAGCTTGAGAACAGGGGCGGAAAACTATGGCTACACCTTC
NA,TRBV20-1,NA,TRBJ2-2,CSARGSNTGELFF,TGCAGTGCTAGAGGCTCAAACACCGGGGAGCTGTTTTTT
NA,TRBV20-1,NA,TRBJ2-2,CSARGGRDTGELFF,TGCAGTGCTAGGGGGGGCAGGGACACCGGGGAGCTGTTTTTT
NA,TRBV18,many,TRBJ1-5,CASSPDGGSNQPQHF,TGTGCCAGCTCACCCGACGGGGGAAGCAATCAGCCCCAGCATTTT
TRBD1,TRBV12-3/TRBV12-4,many,TRBJ2-4,CASSHRDRGAKNIQYF,TGTGCCAGCAGTCACCGGGACAGGGGAGCCAAAAACATTCAGTACTTC
TRBD1,TRBV19,few,TRBJ1-5,CASRGDRFYQPQHF,TGTGCCAGTAGAGGGGACAGATTCTATCAGCCCCAGCATTTT
TRBD1,TRBV15,few,TRBJ1-2,CATSPTLGQGQKHGYTF,TGTGCCACCAGCCCAACTTTAGGACAGGGGCAAAAACATGGCTACACCTTC
TRBD2,TRBV7-2,NA,TRBJ2-1,CASSSRGVGGSNEQFF,TGTGCCAGCAGCTCCAGAGGGGTGGGGGGGTCCAATGAGCAGTTCTTC
NA,TRBV5-1,many,TRBJ1-5,CASSLEGGSNQPQHF,TGCGCCAGCAGCTTGGAGGGGGGTTCAAATCAGCCCCAGCATTTT
NA,TRBV11-2,many,TRBJ2-3,CASSRGGTQYF,TGTGCCAGCAGTCGCGGTGGGACGCAGTATTTT
NA,TRBV7-2,NA,TRBJ1-3,CASSLTGNSGNTIYF,TGTGCCAGCAGCTTGACAGGAAACTCTGGAAACACCATATATTTT
NA,TRBV28,few,TRBJ1-5,CASTGGRNQPQHF,TGTGCCAGCACGGGGGGTCGCAATCAGCCCCAGCATTTT
NA,TRBV9,NA,TRBJ1-1,CASSAPEWDGNTEASF,TGTGCCAGCAGCGCCCCCGAATGGGACGGAAACACTGAAGCTTCCTTT
NA,TRBV6-1,many,TRBJ1-5,CASRPHSNQPQHF,TGTGCCAGCAGACCCCATAGCAATCAGCCCCAGCATTTT
TRBD1,TRBV5-1,many,TRBJ2-7,CASSRDRTYEQYF,TGCGCCAGCAGCCGGGACAGAACCTACGAGCAGTACTTC
TRBD1,TRBV24-1,few,TRBJ1-5,CATSEGTGGKQPQHF,TGTGCCACCAGTGAGGGTACAGGGGGCAAGCAGCCCCAGCATTTT
TRBD1,TRBV19,NA,TRBJ1-2,CASSIPGQQKGGYTF,TGTGCCAGTAGTATCCCGGGACAGCAAAAGGGTGGCTACACCTTC
NA,TRBV12-3/TRBV12-4,NA,TRBJ2-2,CASLIGGPNTGELFF,TGTGCCAGCTTGATAGGGGGGCCCAACACCGGGGAGCTGTTTTTT
NA,TRBV5-1,many,TRBJ1-2,CASSLEGTHYGYTF,TGTGCCAGCAGCTTAGAAGGGACACACTATGGCTACACCTTC
NA,TRBV19,NA,TRBJ2-7,CASSPQIIHEQYF,TGTGCCAGTAGTCCTCAGATTATCCACGAGCAGTACTTC
TRBD1,TRBV6-1,few,TRBJ1-2,CASSGGTGSLWGYTF,TGTGCCAGCAGTGGGGGGACAGGGTCTTTGTGGGGCTACACCTTC
NA,TRBV2,NA,TRBJ2-7,CATTGGFFYEQYF,TGTGCCACGACAGGAGGGTTCTTCTACGAGCAGTACTTC
TRBD2,TRBV18,few,TRBJ2-7,CASSQGSGGASSYEQYF,TGTGCCAGCTCACAAGGTAGCGGGGGCGCGAGCTCCTACGAGCAGTACTTC
NA,TRBV18,NA,TRBJ1-1,CASSPPSGYGTEAFF,TGTGCCAGCTCACCACCTTCGGGGTATGGCACTGAAGCTTTCTTT
TRBD2,TRBV7-2,many,TRBJ2-5,CASSVAGGLETQYF,TGTGCCAGCAGCGTAGCGGGGGGGTTGGAGACCCAGTACTTC
TRBD2,TRBV5-1,NA,TRBJ2-2,CASSLVERGDPAGELFF,TGCGCCAGCAGCTTGGTTGAGCGGGGGGATCCGGCAGGGGAGCTGTTTTTT
NA,TRBV19,NA,TRBJ1-5,CATADSNNQPQHF,TGTGCCACCGCGGACAGCAACAATCAGCCCCAGCATTTT
NA,TRBV7-9,many,TRBJ1-5,CASSLGETGFRNYQPQHF,TGTGCCAGCAGCCTGGGGGAGACCGGGTTTAGGAATTACCAGCCCCAGCATTTT
TRBD1,TRBV10-3,NA,TRBJ2-1,CAISSGTGVSRGYNEQFF,TGTGCCATCAGCTCCGGGACAGGGGTTTCTCGGGGTTACAATGAGCAGTTCTTC
NA,TRBV12-3/TRBV12-4,many,TRBJ1-1,CASSPTDRNTEAFF,TGTGCCAGCAGTCCGACCGACAGGAACACTGAAGCTTTCTTT
NA,TRBV29-1,few,TRBJ2-2,CSVERPGLNTGELFF,TGCAGCGTTGAGAGGCCGGGACTGAACACCGGGGAGCTGTTTTTT
NA,TRBV6-1,many,TRBJ1-1,CASSDPDTYTEAFF,TGTGCCAGCAGTGATCCGGACACTTACACTGAAGCTTTCTTT
NA,TRBV19,once,TRBJ1-5,CASSRGEGFNQPQHF,TGTGCCAGTAGTAGGGGGGAGGGCTTCAATCAGCCCCAGCATTTT
TRBD1,TRBV27,NA,TRBJ2-7,CASSSWTGGSSYEQYF,TGTGCCAGCAGTTCGTGGACAGGGGGGAGCTCCTACGAGCAGTACTTC
NA,TRBV10-3,many,TRBJ2-7,CAISSSLGPTYEQYF,TGTGCCATCAGTTCCTCGTTAGGGCCTACCTACGAGCAGTACTTC
NA,TRBV5-4,few,TRBJ2-3,CASSLGPSGGWGTDTQYF,TGTGCCAGCAGCTTGGGACCCTCTGGAGGGTGGGGCACAGATACGCAGTATTTT
TRBD1,TRBV18,many,TRBJ2-5,CASSSRTGLQETQYF,TGTGCCAGCTCATCCCGGACAGGACTCCAAGAGACCCAGTACTTC
TRBD1,TRBV10-3,many,TRBJ2-1,CAIERTGVFEQFF,TGTGCCATCGAGCGGACAGGGGTCTTTGAGCAGTTCTTC
TRBD2,TRBV4-2,few,TRBJ2-5,CASSQEWASGGGLKETQYF,TGTGCCAGCAGCCAAGAATGGGCTAGCGGGGGGGGACTCAAAGAGACCCAGTACTTC
TRBD2,TRBV6-5,many,TRBJ2-2,CASSYGTSGNTGELFF,TGTGCCAGCAGTTACGGGACTAGCGGGAACACCGGGGAGCTGTTTTTT
NA,TRBV29-1,many,TRBJ1-2,CSVDKGAGYGYTF,TGCAGCGTTGATAAGGGCGCGGGCTATGGCTACACCTTC